This T cell receptor (beta chain) was found in a study of T cell changes during pregnancy in multiple sclerosis. Only in-frame clones appear in the TCRdb table, and some are missing; sequencing was by immunoSEQ multiplex PCR. Seen here are about 67,000 clones, about 89% observed once, and the top ten hold 1.4%. Losses at the gene ends were 1 base for V and 8 bases for J; bases not matched to a gene: 4. CDR1 LNHDA and CDR2 SQIVND come from the germline V gene (reference sequence). The CDR3 covers 13 residues. This material consisted of peripheral blood, taken in the second trimester of pregnancy. The chain employs TRBV19 and TRBJ1-2, with 7 bases aligning to TRBD1. The clonotype comes from a female donor with multiple sclerosis, enrolled in a pregnancy study. CDR3 coding DNA: TGTGCCAGTAGTATAGTCCAGGGGGGCGGCTACACCTTC. Translating it yields CASSIVQGGGYTF.